This T cell receptor (beta chain) comes out of a study of T cell responses to AZD1222 COVID-19 vaccine. Clones were read by immunoSEQ multiplex PCR, and TCRdb kept only the in-frame ones, dropping some. This table has about 150,000 clones, more than 70% appearing once. Here the sequenced sample was peripheral blood, taken on day 0 of MenACWY control vaccination. The TCR comes from an adult in good health.

CDR3 residues: CASSSDYYGYTF. The CDR3 DNA reads TGTGCCAGCAGCTCTGATTATTATGGCTACACCTTC. The chain combines TRBV5-6 with TRBJ1-2; D is undetermined. Germline loops: CDR1 SGHDT, CDR2 YYEEEE. The CDR3 contains 12 residues. The V end was cut by 3 bases, the J end by 5 bases, with 8 bases between.